This T cell receptor beta chain was recovered during a study of blood T cell repertoires in COVID-19. CDR3 length equals 15 residues. V lost 3 bases and J lost 2, with 12 bases in between. Germline assignment: CDR1 LNHDA and CDR2 SQIVND (reference sequence). Produced via immunoSEQ multiplex PCR; TCRdb's table is partial and in-frame only. The sample records approximately 87,000 clones, approximately 90% being singletons. The specimen sequenced was peripheral blood. The sequence came from a man between 65 and 79 years old with active or convalescent COVID-19. The chain carries TRBV19 and TRBJ2-3; D is perhaps TRBD2 (5 bases). CDR3 sequence reads: CASSISSGVTDTQYF. The CDR3 DNA reads as TGTGCCAGTAGTATCTCCAGCGGAGTCACAGATACGCAGTATTTT.